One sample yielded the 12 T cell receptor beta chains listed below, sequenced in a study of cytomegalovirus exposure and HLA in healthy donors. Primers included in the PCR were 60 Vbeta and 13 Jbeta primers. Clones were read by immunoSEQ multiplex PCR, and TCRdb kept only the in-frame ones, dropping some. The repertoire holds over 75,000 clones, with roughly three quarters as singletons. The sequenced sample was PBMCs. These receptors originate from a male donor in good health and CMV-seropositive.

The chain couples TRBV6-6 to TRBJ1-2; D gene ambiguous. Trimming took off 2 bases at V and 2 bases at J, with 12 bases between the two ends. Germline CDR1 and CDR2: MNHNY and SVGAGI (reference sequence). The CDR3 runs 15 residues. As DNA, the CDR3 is TGTGCCAGCAGTTACGGAGGCAGCCTCAACTATGGCTACACCTTC. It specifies CASSYGGSLNYGYTF.

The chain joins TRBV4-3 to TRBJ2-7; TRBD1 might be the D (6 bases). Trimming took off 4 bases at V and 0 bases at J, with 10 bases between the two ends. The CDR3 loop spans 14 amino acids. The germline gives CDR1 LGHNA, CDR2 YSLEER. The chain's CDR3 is CASSLTGSSYEQYF. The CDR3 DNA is TGCGCCAGCAGCCTAACAGGGAGCTCCTACGAGCAGTACTTC.

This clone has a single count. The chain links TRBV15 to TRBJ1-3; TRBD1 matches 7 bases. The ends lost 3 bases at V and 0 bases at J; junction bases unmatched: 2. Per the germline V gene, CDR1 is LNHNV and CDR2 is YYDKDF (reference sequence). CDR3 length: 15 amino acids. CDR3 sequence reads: CATSSHRGSGNTIYF. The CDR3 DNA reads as TGTGCCACCAGCAGCCACAGGGGCTCTGGAAACACCATATATTTT.

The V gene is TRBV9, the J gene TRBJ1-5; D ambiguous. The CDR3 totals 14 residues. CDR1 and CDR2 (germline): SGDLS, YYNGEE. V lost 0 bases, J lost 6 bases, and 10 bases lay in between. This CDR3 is CASSVEADGQPQHF. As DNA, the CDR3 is TGTGCCAGCAGCGTAGAGGCGGATGGTCAGCCCCAGCATTTT.

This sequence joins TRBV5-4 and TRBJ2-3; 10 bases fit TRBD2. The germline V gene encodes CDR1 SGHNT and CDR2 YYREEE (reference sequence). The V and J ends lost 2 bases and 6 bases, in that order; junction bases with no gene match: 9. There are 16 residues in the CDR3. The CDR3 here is CASSFGSGGPSDTQYF. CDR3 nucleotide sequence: TGTGCCAGCAGCTTCGGTAGCGGGGGGCCATCCGATACGCAGTATTTT.

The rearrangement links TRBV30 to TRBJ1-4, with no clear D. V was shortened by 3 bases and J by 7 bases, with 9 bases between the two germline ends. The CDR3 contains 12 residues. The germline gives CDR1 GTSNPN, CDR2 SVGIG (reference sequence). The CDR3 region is CAWRGGAEKLFF. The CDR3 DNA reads TGTGCCTGGAGGGGAGGTGCTGAAAAACTGTTTTTT.

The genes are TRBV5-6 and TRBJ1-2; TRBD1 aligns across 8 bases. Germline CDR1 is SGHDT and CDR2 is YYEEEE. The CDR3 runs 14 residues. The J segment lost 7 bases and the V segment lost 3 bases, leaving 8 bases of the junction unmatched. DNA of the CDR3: TGTGCCAGCAGCTCAGTGGACAGGGAAGGTGGCTACACCTTC. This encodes CASSSVDREGGYTF.

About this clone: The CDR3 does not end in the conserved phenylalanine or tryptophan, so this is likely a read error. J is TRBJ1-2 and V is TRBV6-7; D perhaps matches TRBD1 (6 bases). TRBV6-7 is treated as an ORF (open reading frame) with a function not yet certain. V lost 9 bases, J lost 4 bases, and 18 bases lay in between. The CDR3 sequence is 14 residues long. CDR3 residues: CARTPNRESYGYTL. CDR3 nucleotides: TGTGCCAGGACCCCGAACAGGGAGTCCTATGGCTACACCCTC.

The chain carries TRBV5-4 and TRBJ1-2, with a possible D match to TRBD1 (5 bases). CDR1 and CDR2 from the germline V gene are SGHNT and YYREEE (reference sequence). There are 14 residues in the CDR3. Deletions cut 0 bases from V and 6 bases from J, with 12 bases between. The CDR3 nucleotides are TGTGCCAGCAGCTTGGCGGGGGGATGGGATGGCTACACCTTC. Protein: CASSLAGGWDGYTF.

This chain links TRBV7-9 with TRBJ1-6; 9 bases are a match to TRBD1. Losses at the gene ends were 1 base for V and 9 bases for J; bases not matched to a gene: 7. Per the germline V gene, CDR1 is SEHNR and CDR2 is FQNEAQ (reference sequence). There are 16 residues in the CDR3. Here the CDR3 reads CASSLETGGGGSPLHF. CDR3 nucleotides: TGTGCCAGCAGCTTAGAGACAGGGGGAGGAGGTTCACCCCTCCACTTT.

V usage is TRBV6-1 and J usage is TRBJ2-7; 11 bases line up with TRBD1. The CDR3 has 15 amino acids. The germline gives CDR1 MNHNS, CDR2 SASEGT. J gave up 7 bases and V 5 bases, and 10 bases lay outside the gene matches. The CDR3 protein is CASSSADRGLGEQYF. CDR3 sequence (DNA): TGTGCCAGCAGTTCCGCGGACAGGGGGCTAGGAGAGCAGTACTTC.

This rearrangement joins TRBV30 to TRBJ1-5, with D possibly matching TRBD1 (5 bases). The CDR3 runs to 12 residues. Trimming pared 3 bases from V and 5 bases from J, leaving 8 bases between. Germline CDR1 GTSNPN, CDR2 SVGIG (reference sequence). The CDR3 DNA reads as TGTGCCTGGAGCGCAGGGTATCAGCCCCAGCATTTT. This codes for CAWSAGYQPQHF.